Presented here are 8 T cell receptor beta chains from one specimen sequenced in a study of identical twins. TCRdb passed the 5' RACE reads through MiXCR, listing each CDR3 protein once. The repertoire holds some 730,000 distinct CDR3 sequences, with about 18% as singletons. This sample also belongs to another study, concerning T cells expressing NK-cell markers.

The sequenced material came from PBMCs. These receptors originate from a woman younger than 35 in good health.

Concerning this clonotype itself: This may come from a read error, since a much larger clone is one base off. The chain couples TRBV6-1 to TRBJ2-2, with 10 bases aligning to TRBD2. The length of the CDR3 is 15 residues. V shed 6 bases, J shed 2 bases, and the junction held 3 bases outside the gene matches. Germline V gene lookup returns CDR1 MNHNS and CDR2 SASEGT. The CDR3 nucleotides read TGTGCCAGCAGGCTAGCGGGGGCCAACACCGGGGAGCTGTTTTTT. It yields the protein CASRLAGANTGELFF.

CDR3 sequence reads: CASSLTSSSYNEQFF. In nucleotides, the CDR3 is TGTGCCAGCTCATTAACCTCGAGCTCCTACAATGAGCAGTTCTTC. The chain joins TRBV5-6 to TRBJ2-1; D gene uncertain. The CDR3 spans 15 residues. Germline V gene sequence: CDR1 SGHDT, CDR2 YYEEEE. The V end was cut by 7 bases, the J end by 0 bases, with 14 bases between.

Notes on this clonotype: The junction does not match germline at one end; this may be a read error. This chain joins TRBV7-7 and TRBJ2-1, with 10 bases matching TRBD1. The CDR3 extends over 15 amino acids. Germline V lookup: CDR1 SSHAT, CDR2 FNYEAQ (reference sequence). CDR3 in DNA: TGTGCTAGCAGCCAGGGGACAGGGGTCAACAATGAGCAGTTCTTC. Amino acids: CASSQGTGVNNEQFF.

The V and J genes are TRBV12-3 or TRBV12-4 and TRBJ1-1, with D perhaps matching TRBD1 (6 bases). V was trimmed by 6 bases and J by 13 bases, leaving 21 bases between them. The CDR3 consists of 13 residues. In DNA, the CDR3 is TGTGCCAGCAGCCCTCAGGGGAGGCCAAGTGGTTTCTTT. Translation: CASSPQGRPSGFF.

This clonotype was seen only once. The CDR3 bases are TGTGCCAGCAGCCCTAGACAGTACTCCTACGAGCAGTACTTC. Translated, it gives CASSPRQYSYEQYF. The V call is TRBV3-1, the J call TRBJ2-7; D is perhaps TRBD1 (5 bases). Germline V gene sequence: CDR1 LGHDT, CDR2 YNNKEL (reference sequence). V gave up 4 bases and J gave up 0 bases, with 10 bases separating them. This CDR3 spans 14 amino acids.

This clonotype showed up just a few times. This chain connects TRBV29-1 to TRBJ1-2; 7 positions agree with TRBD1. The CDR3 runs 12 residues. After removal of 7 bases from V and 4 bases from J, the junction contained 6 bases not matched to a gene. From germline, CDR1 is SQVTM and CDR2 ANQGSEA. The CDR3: CSDIDRAYGYTF. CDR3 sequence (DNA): TGCAGCGACATCGACAGGGCCTATGGCTACACCTTC.

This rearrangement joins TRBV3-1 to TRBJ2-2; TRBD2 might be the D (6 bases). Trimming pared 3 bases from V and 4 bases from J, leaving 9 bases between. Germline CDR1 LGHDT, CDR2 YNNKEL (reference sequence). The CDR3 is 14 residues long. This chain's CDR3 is CASSQGGSTGELFF. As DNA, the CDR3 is TGTGCCAGCAGCCAGGGGGGAAGCACCGGGGAGCTGTTTTTT.

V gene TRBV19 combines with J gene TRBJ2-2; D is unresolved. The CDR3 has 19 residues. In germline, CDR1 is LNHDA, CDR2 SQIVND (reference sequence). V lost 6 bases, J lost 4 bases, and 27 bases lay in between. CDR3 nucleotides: TGTGCCAGTAGGAAAGGGAAGGGCCCTTTTCCCGATGGCACCGGGGAGCTGTTTTTT. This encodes CASRKGKGPFPDGTGELFF.